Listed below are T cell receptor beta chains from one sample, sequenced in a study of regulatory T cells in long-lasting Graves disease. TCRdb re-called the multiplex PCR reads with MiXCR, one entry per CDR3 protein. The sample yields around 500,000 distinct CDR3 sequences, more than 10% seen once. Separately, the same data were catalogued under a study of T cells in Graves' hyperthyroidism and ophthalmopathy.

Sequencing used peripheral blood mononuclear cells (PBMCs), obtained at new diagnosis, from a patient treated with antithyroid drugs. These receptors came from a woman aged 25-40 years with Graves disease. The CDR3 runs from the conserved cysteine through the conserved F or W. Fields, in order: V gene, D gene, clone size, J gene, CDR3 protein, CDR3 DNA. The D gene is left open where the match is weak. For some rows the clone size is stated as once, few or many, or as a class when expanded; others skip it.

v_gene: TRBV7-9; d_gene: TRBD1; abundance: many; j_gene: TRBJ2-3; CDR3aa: CASSFTGDPSTDTQYF; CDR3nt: TGTGCCAGCAGCTTTACAGGGGACCCAAGCACAGATACGCAGTATTTT
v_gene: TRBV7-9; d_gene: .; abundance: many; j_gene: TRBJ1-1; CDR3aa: CASSAGTTEAFF; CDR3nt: TGTGCCAGCAGCGCAGGGACGACTGAAGCTTTCTTT
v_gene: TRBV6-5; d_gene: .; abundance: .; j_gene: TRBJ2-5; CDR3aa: CASSSYRAEVEETQYF; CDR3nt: TGTGCCAGCAGTTCGTACAGGGCGGAGGTTGAAGAGACCCAGTACTTC
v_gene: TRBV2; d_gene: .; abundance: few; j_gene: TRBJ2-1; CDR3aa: CASTMEAINEQFF; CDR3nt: TGTGCCAGCACGATGGAGGCTATCAATGAGCAGTTCTTC
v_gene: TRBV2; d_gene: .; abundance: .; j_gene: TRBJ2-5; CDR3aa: CASNYGTPYQETQYF; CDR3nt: TGTGCCAGCAACTACGGGACTCCGTACCAAGAGACCCAGTACTTC
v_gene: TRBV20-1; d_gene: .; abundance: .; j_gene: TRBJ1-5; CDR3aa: CSAQDRNQPQHF; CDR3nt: TGCAGTGCTCAAGACAGAAATCAGCCCCAGCATTTT
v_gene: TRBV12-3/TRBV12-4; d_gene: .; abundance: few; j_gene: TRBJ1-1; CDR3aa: CASSSKGPGDTEAFF; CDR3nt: TGTGCCAGCAGTTCTAAGGGTCCAGGGGATACTGAAGCTTTCTTT
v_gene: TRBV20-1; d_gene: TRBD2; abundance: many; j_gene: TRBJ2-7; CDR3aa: CSARGLAGGPSSYEQYF; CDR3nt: TGCAGCGCTAGAGGACTAGCGGGAGGGCCAAGCTCCTACGAGCAGTACTTC
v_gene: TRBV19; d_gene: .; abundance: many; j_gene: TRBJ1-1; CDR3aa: CASSILTTDTEAFF; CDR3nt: TGTGCCAGTAGTATTCTTACGACGGACACTGAAGCTTTCTTT
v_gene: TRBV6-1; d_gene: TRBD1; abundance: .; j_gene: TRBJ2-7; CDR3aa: CASRPETGAAYEQYF; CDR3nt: TGTGCCAGCAGACCGGAAACAGGGGCGGCCTACGAGCAGTACTTC
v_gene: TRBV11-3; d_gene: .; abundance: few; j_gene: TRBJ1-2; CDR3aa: CASSQAGLAAYGYTF; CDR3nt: TGTGCCAGCAGCCAGGCAGGGCTCGCGGCCTATGGCTACACCTTC
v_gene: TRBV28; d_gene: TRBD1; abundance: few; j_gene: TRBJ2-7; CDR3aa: CASSYTGAYEQYF; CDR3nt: TGTGCCAGCAGTTATACAGGGGCCTACGAGCAGTACTTC
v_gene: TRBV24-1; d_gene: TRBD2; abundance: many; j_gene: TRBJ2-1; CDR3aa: CATSDFGGGEQFF; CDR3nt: TGTGCCACCAGTGATTTTGGCGGGGGGGAGCAGTTCTTC
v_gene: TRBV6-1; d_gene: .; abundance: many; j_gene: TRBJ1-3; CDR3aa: CASSVVARGSGNTIYF; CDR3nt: TGTGCCAGCAGTGTGGTAGCACGAGGGTCTGGAAACACCATATATTTT
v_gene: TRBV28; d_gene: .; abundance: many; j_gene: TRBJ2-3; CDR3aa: CASSFGGVADTQYF; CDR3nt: TGTGCCAGCAGTTTTGGCGGGGTAGCAGATACGCAGTATTTT
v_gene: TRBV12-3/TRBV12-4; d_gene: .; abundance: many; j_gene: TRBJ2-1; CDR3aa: CASSSMTGPRSGSEQFF; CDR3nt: TGTGCCAGCAGTTCGATGACGGGCCCTCGCTCGGGAAGTGAGCAGTTCTTC
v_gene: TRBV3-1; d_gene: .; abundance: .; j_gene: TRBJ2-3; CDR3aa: CASSQGERTDTQYF; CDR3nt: TGTGCCAGCAGCCAAGGGGAGAGAACAGATACGCAGTATTTT
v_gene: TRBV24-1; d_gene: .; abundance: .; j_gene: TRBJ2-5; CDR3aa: CATSVKRGGQETQYF; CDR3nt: TGTGCCACCAGTGTCAAGAGGGGAGGCCAAGAGACCCAGTACTTC
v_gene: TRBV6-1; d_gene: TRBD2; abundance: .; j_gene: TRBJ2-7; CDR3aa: CASSAGTSGSYEQYF; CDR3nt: TGTGCCAGCAGTGCCGGGACTAGCGGGAGTTACGAGCAGTACTTC
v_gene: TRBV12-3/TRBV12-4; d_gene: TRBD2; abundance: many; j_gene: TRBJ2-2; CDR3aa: CASTRGGLVSGELFF; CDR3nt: TGTGCCAGCACCCGGGGAGGGTTAGTATCCGGGGAGCTGTTTTTT
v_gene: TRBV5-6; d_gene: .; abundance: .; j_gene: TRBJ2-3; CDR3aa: CASSLGQGRTDTQYF; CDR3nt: TGTGCCAGCAGCTTGGGGCAGGGTAGGACAGATACGCAGTATTTT
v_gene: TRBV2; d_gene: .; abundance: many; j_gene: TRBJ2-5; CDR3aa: CASSRQSGETQYF; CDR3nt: TGTGCCAGCAGCCGACAGAGTGGGGAGACCCAGTACTTC
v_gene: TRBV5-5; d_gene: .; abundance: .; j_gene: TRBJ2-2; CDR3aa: CASSLVTGWSGELFF; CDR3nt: TGTGCCAGCAGCTTGGTCACAGGGTGGTCCGGGGAGCTGTTTTTT
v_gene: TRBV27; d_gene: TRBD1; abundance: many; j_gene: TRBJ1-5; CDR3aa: CASSWTGWSGQPQHF; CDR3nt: TGTGCCAGCAGCTGGACAGGGTGGTCAGGTCAGCCCCAGCATTTT
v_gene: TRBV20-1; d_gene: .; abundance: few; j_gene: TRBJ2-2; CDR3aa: CSARPGGYTGELFF; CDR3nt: TGCAGTGCTAGACCAGGAGGATACACCGGGGAGCTGTTTTTT